Sequencing of this T cell receptor (beta chain) was carried out in a study of OX40 agonist ivuxolimab in advanced cancers. Regarding the study in general: Ivuxolimab was an agonistic, fully human IgG2 monoclonal antibody directed against OX40 (CD134), a costimulatory receptor. Intravenous ivuxolimab was administered to patients every 2 weeks at six dose levels: 0.01, 0.1, 0.3, 1.5, 3 and 10 mg/kg. Of the approximately 54 dose-escalation patients, hepatocellular carcinoma was present in 19, melanoma in roughly 15, renal cell carcinoma in 9 and head and neck cancer in 9. A male proportion of 70% to 90% and a mean age of roughly 55 years, ranging from roughly 23 to 80, were recorded for the dose-escalation cohort. Patients were allowed to have had prior anti-PD-1, anti-PD-L1 or anti-CTLA-4 therapy, and less than 45% of the dose-escalation patients had previously received checkpoint inhibitors. Partial responses were achieved by three dose-escalation patients, of whom one had hepatocellular carcinoma and two had cutaneous melanoma. The point of sequencing TCRbeta in the periphery was to test whether ivuxolimab changed TCR sequence diversity and drove clonal T-cell expansion. The monotherapy dose-escalation portion (N ≈ 57 patients) of the phase I ivuxolimab trial is reported in the paper.

The trial excluded patients who had a history of autoimmune disease or who were on systemic immunosuppression. Peripheral blood for TCR sequencing was collected from all dose cohorts at baseline, on cycle 4 day 1, and on cycle 7 day 1. Samples came from an open-label, multicenter, first-in-human phase I dose-escalation trial of ivuxolimab. Adults with locally advanced or metastatic melanoma, renal cell, hepatocellular, or head and neck squamous cell carcinoma were enrolled in the trial. Before TCR sequencing, CD4+ T cells and CD8+ T cells from peripheral blood were sorted into separate populations. Genomic DNA was extracted from sorted cells for sequencing of the TCRbeta CDR3 region. The immunoSEQ Assay was used to sequence the TCRbeta CDR3 regions. TCRdb took over this immuneACCESS table, retaining in-frame rearrangements with V and J assigned. Such tables are incomplete; in checked studies, under half of the missing clones stem from an unresolved V gene, and the remainder is unexplained. The sample contains around 50,000 clones, roughly 88% of them found a single time. 3% to 3.5% of the sample belongs to the ten largest clones.

The CDR3 has 12 amino acids, counting the end cysteine and phenylalanine. The CDR3 DNA has 36 bases and is translated from base 1. CDR1 is given as MNHNS and CDR2 as SASEGT, both from the germline V gene. V gives up 2 bases and J gives up 6 bases, and the segment between their germline ends measures 7 bases. Comment on this clone: Its antigen target is currently unknown. One base away there is no much larger clone; base qualities are not given.

The paper's findings and limits, for the study overall: On average, CD8+ T cells showed more expanded clones than CD4+ T cells after ivuxolimab. In the 0.1-3.0 mg/kg groups, partial responders were among the patients with the lowest normalized peripheral clonal expansion, particularly in CD8+ T cells. Antigen specificity was not determined for the clonally expanded peripheral T cells. Low levels of normalized T-cell clonal expansion were also seen in some patients who did not respond. At doses of 0.1 to 3.0 mg/kg, clonal expansion of both CD4+ and CD8+ blood T cells was observed from baseline to week 6.

This sequence originates from an adult with an advanced solid tumor such as melanoma, head and neck, liver or kidney cancer. Recombination joined TRBV6-1 with TRBJ1-1, with the D gene too uncertain to name. The sequenced sample was CD4+ or CD8+ T cells sorted from blood, obtained in a trial of the OX40 agonist ivuxolimab. The sequenced DNA is TGTGCCAGCAGTGAATATAAGTCTGAAGCTTTCTTT. It is translated as CASSEYKSEAFF.